The 7 T cell receptor beta chains reported below all come from one sample, sequenced in a study of blood T cell repertoires in COVID-19 (TCRdb year 2020). The library was generated by the immunoSEQ multiplex PCR assay. Sourced from immuneACCESS, this table was stored by TCRdb with only in-frame sequences that have V and J called. A share of the clones is absent; for the studies checked, an unresolved V gene accounts for under half, and the remainder has no known explanation. The sample records roughly 150,000 clones, 75% to 90% of which are singletons. The ten largest clonotypes hold 2.5% to 3.5% of the sample. The sequenced sample was peripheral blood. These receptor sequences come from a woman aged 60 to 75 with active COVID-19.

V usage is TRBV6-5 and J usage is TRBJ2-7; D is possibly TRBD2 (6 bases). Germline CDR1 MNHEY, CDR2 SVGAGI. The germline V and J ends were trimmed by 2 bases and 7 bases, with 12 bases remaining between them. This CDR3 has 13 residues. The CDR3 DNA sequence: TGTGCCAGCAGTTACCTCATGCGGGGTGAGCAGTACTTC. It translates to CASSYLMRGEQYF.

This clone was observed at least ten times. V gene TRBV6-5 combines with J gene TRBJ1-2, with 8 bases identical to TRBD1. V was pared by 6 bases and J by 4 bases, with 4 bases of the junction left unmatched. CDR1 and CDR2 from the germline V gene are MNHEY and SVGAGI. This CDR3 spans 13 amino acids. CDR3 sequence reads: CASSPGTGYGYTF. The CDR3 DNA follows: TGTGCCAGCAGCCCGGGGACAGGCTATGGCTACACCTTC.

A single count supports this clone. V and J are TRBV30 and TRBJ1-5; D is unclear. This CDR3 spans 12 amino acids. Trimming cost V 0 bases and J 6 bases, with 6 bases left between them. The germline gives CDR1 GTSNPN, CDR2 SVGIG (reference sequence). This chain's CDR3 is CAWSVPGQPQHF. DNA of the CDR3: TGTGCCTGGAGTGTACCCGGTCAGCCCCAGCATTTT.

This sequence joins TRBV11-3 and TRBJ2-1, with 14 bases that match TRBD2. The V gene end was trimmed by 5 bases and the J gene end by 4 bases; junction bases not matched to a gene: 10. CDR3 length: 18 amino acids. In germline, CDR1 is SGHNT, CDR2 YENEEA. In DNA, the CDR3 is TGTGCCAGCAGCGACGGGACTAGCGGGAGAGGGAGATACAATGAGCAGTTCTTC. This gives the protein CASSDGTSGRGRYNEQFF.

The V gene is TRBV5-1, the J gene TRBJ1-2; TRBD1 agrees at 7 bases. This CDR3 region has 14 residues. Germline CDR1 SGHRS, CDR2 YFSETQ. V shed 4 bases and J 4 bases; nucleotides not matched to a gene: 7. The CDR3 loop reads CASSNPGGPYGYTF. DNA for the CDR3: TGCGCCAGCAGCAATCCAGGGGGTCCCTATGGCTACACCTTC.

Concerning this clone itself: Other DNA sequences within the sample encode an identical CDR3. The chain has TRBV27 and TRBJ2-6; no definite D call. Trimming stripped 6 bases from V and 3 bases from J, with 6 bases between. This CDR3 comprises 13 residues. Germline CDR1 is MNHEY and CDR2 is SMNVEV (reference sequence). The CDR3 reads CASRPVGANVLTF. CDR3 nucleotides: TGTGCCAGCAGGCCAGTTGGGGCCAACGTCCTGACTTTC.

The genes are TRBV13 and TRBJ2-1; D is possibly TRBD2 (5 bases). The CDR3 runs to 15 residues. Germline V gene sequence: CDR1 PRHDT, CDR2 FYEKMQ (reference sequence). V dropped 0 bases and J dropped 4 bases, with 10 bases sitting between them. The CDR3: CASSLGSTGYNEQFF. In DNA form, the CDR3 reads TGTGCCAGCAGCTTAGGAAGTACGGGGTACAATGAGCAGTTCTTC.